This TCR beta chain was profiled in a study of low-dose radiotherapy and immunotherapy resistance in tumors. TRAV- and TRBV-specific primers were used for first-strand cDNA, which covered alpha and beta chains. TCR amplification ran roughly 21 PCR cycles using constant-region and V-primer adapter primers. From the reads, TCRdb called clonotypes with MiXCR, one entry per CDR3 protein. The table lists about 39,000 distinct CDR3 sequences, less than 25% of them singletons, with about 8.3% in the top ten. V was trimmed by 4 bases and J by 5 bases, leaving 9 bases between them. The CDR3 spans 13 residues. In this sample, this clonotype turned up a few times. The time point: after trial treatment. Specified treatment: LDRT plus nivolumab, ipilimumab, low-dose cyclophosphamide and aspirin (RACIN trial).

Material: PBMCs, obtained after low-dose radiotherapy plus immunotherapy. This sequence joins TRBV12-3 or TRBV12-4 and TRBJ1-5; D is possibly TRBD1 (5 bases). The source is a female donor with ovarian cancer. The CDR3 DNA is TGTGCCAGCAGTTATCCGGGACATCAGCCCCAGCATTTT. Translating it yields CASSYPGHQPQHF.